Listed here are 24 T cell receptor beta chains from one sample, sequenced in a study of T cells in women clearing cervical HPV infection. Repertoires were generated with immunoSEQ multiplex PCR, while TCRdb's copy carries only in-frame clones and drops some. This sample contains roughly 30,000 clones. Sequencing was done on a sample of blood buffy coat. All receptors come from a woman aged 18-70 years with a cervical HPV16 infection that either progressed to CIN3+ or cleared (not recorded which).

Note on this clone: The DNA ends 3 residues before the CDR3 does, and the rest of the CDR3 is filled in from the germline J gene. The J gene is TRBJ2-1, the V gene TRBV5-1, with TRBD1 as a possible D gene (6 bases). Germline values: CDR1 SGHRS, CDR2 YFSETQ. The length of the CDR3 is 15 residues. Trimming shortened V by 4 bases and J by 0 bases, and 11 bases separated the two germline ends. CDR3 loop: CASSLGASSYNEQFF. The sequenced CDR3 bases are TGCGCCAGCAGCCTGGGGGCGAGCTCCTACAATGAG.

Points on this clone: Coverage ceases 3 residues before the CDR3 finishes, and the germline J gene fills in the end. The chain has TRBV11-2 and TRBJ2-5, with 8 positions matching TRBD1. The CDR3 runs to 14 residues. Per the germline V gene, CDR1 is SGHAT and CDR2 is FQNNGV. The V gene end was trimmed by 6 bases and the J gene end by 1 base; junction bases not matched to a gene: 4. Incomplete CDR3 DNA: TGTGCCAGCAGGGATGGGACAGGCCAAGAGACC. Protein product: CASRDGTGQET. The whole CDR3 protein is CASRDGTGQETQYF. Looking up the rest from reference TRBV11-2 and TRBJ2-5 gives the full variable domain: EAGVAQSPRYKIIEKRQSVAFWCNPISGHATLYWYQQILGQGPKLLIQFQNNGVVDDSQLPKDRFSAERLKGVDSTLKIQPAKLEDSAVYLCASRDGTGQETQYFGPGTRLLVL.

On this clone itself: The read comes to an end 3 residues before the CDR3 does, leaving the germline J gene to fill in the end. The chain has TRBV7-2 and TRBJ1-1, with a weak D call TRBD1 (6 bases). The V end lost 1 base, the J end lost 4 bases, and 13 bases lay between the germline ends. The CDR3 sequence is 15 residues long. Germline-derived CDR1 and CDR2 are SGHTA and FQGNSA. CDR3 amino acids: CASSLGVVQGTEAFF. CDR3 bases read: TGTGCCAGCAGCTTAGGTGTGGTACAGGGCACTGAA.

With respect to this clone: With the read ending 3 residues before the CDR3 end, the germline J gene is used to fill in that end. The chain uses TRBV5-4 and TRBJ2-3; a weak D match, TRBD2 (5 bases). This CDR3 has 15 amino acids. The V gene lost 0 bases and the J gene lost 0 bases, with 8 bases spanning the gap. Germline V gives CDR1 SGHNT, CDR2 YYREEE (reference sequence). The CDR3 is CASSLEASSTDTQYF. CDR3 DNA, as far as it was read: TGTGCCAGCAGCTTGGAGGCTAGCAGCACAGATACG.

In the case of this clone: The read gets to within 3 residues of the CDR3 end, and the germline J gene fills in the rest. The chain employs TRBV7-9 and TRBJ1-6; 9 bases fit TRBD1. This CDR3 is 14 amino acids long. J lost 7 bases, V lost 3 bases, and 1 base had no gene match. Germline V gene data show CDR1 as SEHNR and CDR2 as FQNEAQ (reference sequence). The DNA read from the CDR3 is TGTGCCAGCAGCTTGGGGACAGGGAATTCACCC. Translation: CASSLGTGNSP. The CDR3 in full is CASSLGTGNSPLHF.

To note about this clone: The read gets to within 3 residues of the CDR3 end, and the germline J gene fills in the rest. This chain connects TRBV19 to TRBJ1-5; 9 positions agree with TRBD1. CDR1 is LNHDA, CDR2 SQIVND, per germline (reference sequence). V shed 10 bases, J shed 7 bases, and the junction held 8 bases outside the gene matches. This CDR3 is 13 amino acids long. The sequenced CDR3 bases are TGTGCCACCGAAGGGACAGGGAGGCAGCCC. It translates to CATEGTGRQP. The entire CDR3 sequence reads CATEGTGRQPQHF.

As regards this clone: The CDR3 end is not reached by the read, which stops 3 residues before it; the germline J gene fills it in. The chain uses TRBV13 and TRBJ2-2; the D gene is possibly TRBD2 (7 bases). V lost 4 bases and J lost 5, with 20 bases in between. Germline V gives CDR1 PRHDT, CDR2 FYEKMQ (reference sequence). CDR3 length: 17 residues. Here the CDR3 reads CASSYAGARSNTGELFF. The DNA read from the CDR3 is TGTGCCAGCAGCTACGCGGGGGCTAGGTCTAATACCGGGGAG.

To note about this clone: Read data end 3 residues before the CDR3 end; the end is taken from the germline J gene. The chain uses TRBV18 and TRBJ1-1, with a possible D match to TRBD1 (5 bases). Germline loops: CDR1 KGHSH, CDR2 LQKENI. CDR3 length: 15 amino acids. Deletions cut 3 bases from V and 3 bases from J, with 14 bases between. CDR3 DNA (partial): TGTGCCAGCTCACCGGTGGGGCGCGGGGACACTGAA. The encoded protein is CASSPVGRGDTE. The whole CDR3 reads CASSPVGRGDTEAFF.

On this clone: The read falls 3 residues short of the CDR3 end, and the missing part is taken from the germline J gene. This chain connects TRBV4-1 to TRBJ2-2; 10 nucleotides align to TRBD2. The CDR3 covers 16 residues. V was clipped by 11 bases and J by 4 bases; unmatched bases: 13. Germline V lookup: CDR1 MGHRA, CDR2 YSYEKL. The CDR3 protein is CAGSIELAGVTGELFF. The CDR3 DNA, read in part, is TGCGCCGGCTCTATTGAGCTAGCGGGGGTCACCGGGGAG.

The CDR3 DNA, read in part, is TGTGCCAGCGAGGGGACTAGCGGGAGCAATGAG. This codes for CASEGTSGSNE. The whole CDR3 protein reads CASEGTSGSNEQFF. The rearrangement uses TRBV9 and TRBJ2-1, with 14 bases aligning to TRBD2. The read ends 3 residues early relative to the CDR3; the germline J gene fills the gap. The CDR3 is 14 amino acids. Germline trimming cut 7 bases from V and 6 bases from J; bases unmatched to any gene: 3. Germline V gives CDR1 SGDLS, CDR2 YYNGEE.

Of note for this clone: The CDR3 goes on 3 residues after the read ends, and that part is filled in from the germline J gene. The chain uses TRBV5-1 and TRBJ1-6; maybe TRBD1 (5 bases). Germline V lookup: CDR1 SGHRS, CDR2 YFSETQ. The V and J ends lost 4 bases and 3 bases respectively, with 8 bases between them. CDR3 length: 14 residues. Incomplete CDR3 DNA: TGCGCCAGCAGCACGGGGGACTATAATTCACCC. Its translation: CASSTGDYNSP. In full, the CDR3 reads CASSTGDYNSPLHF.

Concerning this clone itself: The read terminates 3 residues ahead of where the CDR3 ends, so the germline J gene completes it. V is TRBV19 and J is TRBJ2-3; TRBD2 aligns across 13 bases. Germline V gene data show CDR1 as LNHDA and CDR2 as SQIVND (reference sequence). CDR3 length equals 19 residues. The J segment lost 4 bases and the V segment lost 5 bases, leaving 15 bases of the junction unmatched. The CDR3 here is CASSATLLGLAGVSDTQYF. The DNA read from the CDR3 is TGTGCCAGTAGTGCTACCCTACTTGGACTAGCGGGAGTATCAGATACG. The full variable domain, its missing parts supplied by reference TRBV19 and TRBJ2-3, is DGGITQSPKYLFRKEGQNVTLSCEQNLNHDAMYWYRQDPGQGLRLIYYSQIVNDFQKGDIAEGYSVSREKKESFPLTVTSAQKNPTAFYLCASSATLLGLAGVSDTQYFGPGTRLTVL.

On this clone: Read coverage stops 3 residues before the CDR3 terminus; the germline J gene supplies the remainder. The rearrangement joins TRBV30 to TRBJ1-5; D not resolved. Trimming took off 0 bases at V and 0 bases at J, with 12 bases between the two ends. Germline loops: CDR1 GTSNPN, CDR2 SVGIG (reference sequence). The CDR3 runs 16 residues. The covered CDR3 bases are TGTGCCTGGAGTGTATCGGGGATACCTAGCAATCAGCCC. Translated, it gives CAWSVSGIPSNQP. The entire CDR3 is CAWSVSGIPSNQPQHF.

The CDR3 is CAWSVAGTEAFF. The CDR3 bases that were read are TGTGCCTGGAGTGTCGCAGGGACTGAA. The chain uses TRBV30 and TRBJ1-1; a possible D gene is TRBD1 (5 bases). With the read ending 3 residues before the CDR3 end, the germline J gene is used to fill in that end. The V end was cut by 0 bases, the J end by 5 bases, with 7 bases between. Germline assignment: CDR1 GTSNPN and CDR2 SVGIG (reference sequence). The CDR3 sequence is 12 residues long.

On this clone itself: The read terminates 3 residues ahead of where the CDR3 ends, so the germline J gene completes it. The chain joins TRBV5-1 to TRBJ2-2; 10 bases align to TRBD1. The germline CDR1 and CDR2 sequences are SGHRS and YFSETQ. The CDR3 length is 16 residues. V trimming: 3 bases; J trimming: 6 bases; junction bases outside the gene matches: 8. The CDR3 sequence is CASSYGQGVGAGELFF. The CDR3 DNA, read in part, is TGCGCCAGCAGCTACGGACAGGGGGTTGGTGCCGGGGAG.

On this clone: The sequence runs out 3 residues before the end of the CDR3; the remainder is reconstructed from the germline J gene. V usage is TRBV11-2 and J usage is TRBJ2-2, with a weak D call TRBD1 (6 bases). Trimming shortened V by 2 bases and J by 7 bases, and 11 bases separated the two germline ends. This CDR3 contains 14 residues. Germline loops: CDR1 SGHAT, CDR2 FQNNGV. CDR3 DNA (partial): TGTGCCAGCAGCTTATTTGGGACAATCGGGGAG. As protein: CASSLFGTIGE. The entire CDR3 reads CASSLFGTIGELFF.

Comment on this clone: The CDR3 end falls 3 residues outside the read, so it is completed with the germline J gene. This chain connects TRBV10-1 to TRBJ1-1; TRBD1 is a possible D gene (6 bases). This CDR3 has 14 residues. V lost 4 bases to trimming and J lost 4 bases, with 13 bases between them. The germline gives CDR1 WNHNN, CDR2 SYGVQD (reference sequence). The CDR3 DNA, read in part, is TGCGCCAGCAGTGGTAACAGGGTGGGCACTGAA. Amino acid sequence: CASSGNRVGTE. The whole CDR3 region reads CASSGNRVGTEAFF.

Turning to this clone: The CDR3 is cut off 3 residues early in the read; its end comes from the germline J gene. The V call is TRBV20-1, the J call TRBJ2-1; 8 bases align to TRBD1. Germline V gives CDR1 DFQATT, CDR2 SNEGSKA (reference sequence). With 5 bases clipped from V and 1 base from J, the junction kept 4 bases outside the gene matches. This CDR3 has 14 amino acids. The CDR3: CSAPDRGSYNEQFF. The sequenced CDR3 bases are TGCAGTGCTCCCGACAGGGGATCCTACAATGAG.

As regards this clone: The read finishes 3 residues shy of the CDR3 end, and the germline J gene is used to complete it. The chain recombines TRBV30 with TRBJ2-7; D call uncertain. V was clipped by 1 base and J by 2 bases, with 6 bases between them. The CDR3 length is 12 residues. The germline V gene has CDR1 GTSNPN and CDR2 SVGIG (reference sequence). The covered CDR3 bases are TGTGCCTGGAGTGGGCAGGCCTACGAG. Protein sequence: CAWSGQAYE. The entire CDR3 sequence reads CAWSGQAYEQYF.

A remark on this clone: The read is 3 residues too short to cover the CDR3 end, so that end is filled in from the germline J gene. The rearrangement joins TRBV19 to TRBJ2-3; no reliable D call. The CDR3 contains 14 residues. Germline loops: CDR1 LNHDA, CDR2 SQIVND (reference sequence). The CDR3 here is CASSLTLGNQPQYF. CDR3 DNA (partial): TGTGCCAGTAGTCTGACACTGGGCAATCAGCCG.

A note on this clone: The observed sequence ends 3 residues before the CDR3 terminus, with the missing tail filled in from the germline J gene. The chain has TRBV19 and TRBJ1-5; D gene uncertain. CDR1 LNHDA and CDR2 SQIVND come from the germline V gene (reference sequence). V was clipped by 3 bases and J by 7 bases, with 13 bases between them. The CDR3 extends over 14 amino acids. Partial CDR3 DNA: TGTGCCAGTAGTATCTTCGGGTCTAACCAGCCC. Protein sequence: CASSIFGSNQP. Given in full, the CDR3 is CASSIFGSNQPQHF.

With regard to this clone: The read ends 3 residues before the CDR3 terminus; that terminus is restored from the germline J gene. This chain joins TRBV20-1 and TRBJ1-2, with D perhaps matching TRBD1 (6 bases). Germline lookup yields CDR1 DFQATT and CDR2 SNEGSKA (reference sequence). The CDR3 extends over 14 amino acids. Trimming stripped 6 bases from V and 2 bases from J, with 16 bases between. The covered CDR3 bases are TGCAGTGCAAAACAGGGAAAGGGGAACTATGGC. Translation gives CSAKQGKGNYG. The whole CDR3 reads CSAKQGKGNYGYTF.

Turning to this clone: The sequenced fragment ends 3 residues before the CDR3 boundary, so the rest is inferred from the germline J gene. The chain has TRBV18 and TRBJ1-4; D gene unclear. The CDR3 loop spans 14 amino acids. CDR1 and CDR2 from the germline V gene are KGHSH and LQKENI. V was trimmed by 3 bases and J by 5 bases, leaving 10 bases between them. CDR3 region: CASSPGLRNEKLFF. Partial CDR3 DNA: TGTGCCAGCTCACCGGGTCTCAGGAATGAAAAA.

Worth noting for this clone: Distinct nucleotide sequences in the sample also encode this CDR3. CDR3 protein: CASSIDGQGNYGYTF. The CDR3 DNA, read in part, is TGTGCCAGTAGTATAGATGGACAAGGAAACTATGGC. This rearrangement joins TRBV19 to TRBJ1-2, with TRBD1 as a possible D gene (5 bases). The CDR3 goes on 3 residues after the read ends, and that part is filled in from the germline J gene. Germline CDR1 and CDR2: LNHDA and SQIVND (reference sequence). Trimming stripped 0 bases from V and 2 bases from J, with 10 bases between. The CDR3 is made up of 15 amino acids.